This T cell receptor beta chain was sequenced in a study of graft-versus-host responses after intestinal transplantation. Study at large: Recipients obtained multivisceral, liver-intestinal, or isolated intestinal transplants. Every recipient had anti-thymocyte globulin induction and about three years of tacrolimus plus steroids.

In its sample, this clone was seen once. Antigen unknown. Measured with immunoSEQ multiplex PCR; TCRdb has only the in-frame clones, and not every one. The table lists some 120,000 clones, roughly 92% of them singletons. General study points: Early post-transplant HvG declines tracked with peak circulating GvH clone levels.

V was cut by 8 bases and J by 6 bases, with 19 bases left in between. Germline V CDR1 and CDR2: WSHSY, SAAADI. The CDR3 totals 14 residues. The chain carries TRBV10-2 and TRBJ1-1, with D maybe TRBD1 (6 bases). This sequence was found in a human donor who was the organ donor for an intestinal transplant. The input for sequencing was unstimulated CD4+ T cells sorted from spleen or lymph node cells, taken before transplant. DNA for the CDR3: TGCGCCAGCGGACAGTGGGGCCAGTTCGCTGAAGCTTTCTTT. It encodes CASGQWGQFAEAFF.